Following are 23 T cell receptor beta chains from one sample sequenced in a study of T cells in tumors after PD-1 blockade. Only in-frame clones appear in the TCRdb table, and some are missing; sequencing was by immunoSEQ multiplex PCR. Among 55,000 to 65,000 clones listed, 80% were seen once. The sequences come from PBMCs, collected before anti-PD-1 treatment. Receptors originate from a human donor with basal cell carcinoma.

The chain uses TRBV5-8 and TRBJ2-7; D is undetermined. CDR1 SGHTS and CDR2 YDEGEE come from the germline V gene. V was cut by 0 bases and J by 2 bases, with 0 bases left in between. This CDR3 is 11 amino acids long. The CDR3 DNA reads as TGTGCCAGCAGCTTGGCCTACGAGCAGTACTTC. Translation: CASSLAYEQYF.

The chain is built from TRBV14 and TRBJ2-2; D ambiguous. The CDR3 loop spans 16 amino acids. Trimming stripped 0 bases from V and 3 bases from J, with 11 bases between. CDR1 and CDR2 (germline): SGHDN, FVKESK. The CDR3 nucleotides read TGTGCCAGCAGCCAAGATGGGGTAGGGCACACCGGGGAGCTGTTTTTT. Encoded protein: CASSQDGVGHTGELFF.

This chain connects TRBV2 to TRBJ2-5, with TRBD2 matching over 13 bases. After removal of 4 bases from V and 6 bases from J, the junction contained 11 bases not matched to a gene. CDR1 is SNHLY and CDR2 is FYNNEI in the germline V gene. The CDR3 has 17 residues. CDR3 nucleotide sequence: TGTGCCAGCAGTGGGCCGACTAGCGGGGGGCCGCTTAAGACCCAGTACTTC. It codes for CASSGPTSGGPLKTQYF.

This clone was detected only once. The chain employs TRBV27 and TRBJ2-7, with 10 bases matching TRBD1. V dropped 5 bases and J dropped 6; count of bases not matched to a gene: 22. Per germline, CDR1 MNHEY and CDR2 SMNVEV (reference sequence). This CDR3 contains 19 residues. The CDR3 DNA follows: TGTGCCAGCAGTCTCGGGACAGGGGCCGATTGCGGCCCATCTTGCGAGCAGTACTTC. Protein: CASSLGTGADCGPSCEQYF.

The J gene is TRBJ1-2, the V gene TRBV19, with 7 bases aligning to TRBD1. From germline, CDR1 is LNHDA and CDR2 SQIVND (reference sequence). This CDR3 spans 14 amino acids. Unmatched junction bases numbered 7, after V lost 6 bases and J lost 3 bases. CDR3 bases: TGTGCCAGTAGGCCGGGACAGACATACTATGGCTACACCTTC. Translated, it gives CASRPGQTYYGYTF.

This clone was counted only a few times. The chain couples TRBV7-9 to TRBJ2-2, with 9 bases that match TRBD2. J lost 6 bases, V lost 7 bases, and 9 bases had no gene match. Germline V CDR1 and CDR2: SEHNR, FQNEAQ (reference sequence). The CDR3 extends over 15 amino acids. The CDR3 sequence: CASTTAGGGAGELFF. The DNA of the CDR3 is TGTGCCAGCACTACGGCAGGCGGGGGGGCCGGGGAGCTGTTTTTT.

The CDR3 DNA reads TGTGCCAGCAGCTTAGCTAGCAATCAGCCCCAGCATTTT. Translating gives CASSLASNQPQHF. The genes are TRBV11-3 and TRBJ1-5; D gene ambiguous. The CDR3 is made up of 13 amino acids. V gave up 1 base and J gave up 0 bases, with 1 base separating them. The germline V gene encodes CDR1 SGHNT and CDR2 YENEEA.

The chain links TRBV5-4 to TRBJ1-6; no firm D call. Germline values: CDR1 SGHNT, CDR2 YYREEE (reference sequence). Trimming took off 2 bases at V and 8 bases at J, with 11 bases between the two ends. This CDR3 is built from 14 residues. This CDR3 is CASSFSLYDSPLHF. CDR3 coding DNA: TGTGCCAGCAGCTTTTCGCTGTATGATTCACCCCTCCACTTT. Filled out from reference TRBV5-4 and TRBJ1-6, the complete variable domain reads ETGVTQSPTHLIKTRGQQVTLRCSSQSGHNTVSWYQQALGQGPQFIFQYYREEENGRGNFPPRFSGLQFPNYSSELNVNALELDDSALYLCASSFSLYDSPLHFGNGTRLTVT.

The rearrangement joins TRBV10-3 to TRBJ2-7; 7 bases are a match to TRBD1. The J segment lost 0 bases and the V segment lost 6 bases, leaving 5 bases of the junction unmatched. The CDR3 has 14 residues. Germline loops: CDR1 ENHRY, CDR2 SYGVKD. The CDR3 DNA sequence: TGTGCCATCAGGCCCCGGGACAGCTCCTACGAGCAGTACTTC. Amino acid sequence: CAIRPRDSSYEQYF.

The chain's CDR3 is CASSISGGRYGYTF. As DNA, the CDR3 is TGTGCCAGTAGTATATCAGGGGGTCGATATGGCTACACCTTC. The V gene is TRBV19, the J gene TRBJ1-2; 7 nucleotides line up with TRBD1. CDR1 and CDR2 (germline): LNHDA, SQIVND (reference sequence). The CDR3 covers 14 residues. V lost 2 bases, J lost 5 bases, and 5 bases stayed unmatched.

The chain combines TRBV2 with TRBJ1-6, with 7 bases aligning to TRBD1. Germline CDR1 reads SNHLY; CDR2 reads FYNNEI. This CDR3 has 15 residues. Trimming took 5 bases from V and 5 from J; bases not matched to a gene: 6. CDR3: CASSSDRAHNSPLHF. The CDR3 DNA sequence: TGTGCCAGCAGTAGCGACAGGGCTCATAATTCACCCCTCCACTTT.

V usage is TRBV27 and J usage is TRBJ2-7, with 7 bases that match TRBD1. The germline gives CDR1 MNHEY, CDR2 SMNVEV (reference sequence). The V segment lost 5 bases and the J segment 2 bases; nucleotides outside the gene matches: 12. The length of the CDR3 is 16 residues. This CDR3 reads CASSVYQQGLPYEQYF. Written as DNA, the CDR3 is TGTGCCAGCAGTGTATACCAACAGGGGTTACCCTACGAGCAGTACTTC.

The CDR3 bases are TGTGCCAGCAGCCAACACCGGGGACTAGCAGTCGGGGAGCTGTTTTTT. It is translated as CASSQHRGLAVGELFF. The rearrangement joins TRBV4-2 to TRBJ2-2; 9 bases line up with TRBD2. After removal of 2 bases from V and 7 bases from J, the junction contained 8 bases not matched to a gene. From germline, CDR1 is LGHNA and CDR2 YNFKEQ. This CDR3 contains 16 residues.

V usage is TRBV7-8 and J usage is TRBJ1-4, with 8 nucleotides matching TRBD1. Germline V CDR1 and CDR2: SGHVS, FQNEAQ. The CDR3 has 16 residues. The V segment lost 0 bases and the J segment 5 bases; nucleotides outside the gene matches: 5. The CDR3 coding sequence is TGTGCCAGCAGCTTAGCCCCGGGACAGGTGAATGAAAAACTGTTTTTT. This codes for CASSLAPGQVNEKLFF.

This clone was recorded once. The V gene is TRBV28, the J gene TRBJ2-1, with D tentatively TRBD1 or TRBD2 (7 bases each). V dropped 2 bases and J dropped 2 bases, with 25 bases sitting between them. Germline V gives CDR1 MDHEN, CDR2 SYDVKM. This CDR3 contains 20 residues. The CDR3 region is CASSLGAGRGGRGTYNEQFF. DNA of the CDR3: TGTGCCAGCAGTTTAGGCGCCGGCAGGGGGGGAAGGGGTACCTACAATGAGCAGTTCTTC.

This clone was detected a few times. The chain recombines TRBV10-1 with TRBJ2-7; 7 bases match TRBD1. The J segment lost 2 bases and the V segment lost 8 bases, leaving 6 bases of the junction unmatched. The CDR3 extends over 13 amino acids. CDR1 and CDR2 (germline): WNHNN, SYGVQD (reference sequence). This CDR3 is CASGDRAAYEQYF. The DNA of the CDR3 is TGCGCCAGCGGAGACAGGGCTGCCTACGAGCAGTACTTC.

This chain joins TRBV20-1 and TRBJ1-2, with 8 bases matching TRBD1. V trimming: 6 bases; J trimming: 11 bases; junction bases outside the gene matches: 8. Germline-derived CDR1 and CDR2 are DFQATT and SNEGSKA (reference sequence). CDR3 length: 11 residues. In DNA form, the CDR3 reads TGCAGTGCCCGGACAGGGAAAGGTTACACCTTC. Its translation: CSARTGKGYTF.

CDR3 coding DNA: TGTGCCAGTAGCGAAGATACGCAGTATTTT. Protein product: CASSEDTQYF. The chain carries TRBV19 and TRBJ2-3; D is uncertain. The V gene lost 6 bases and the J gene lost 5 bases, with 3 bases spanning the gap. Germline CDR1 is LNHDA and CDR2 is SQIVND (reference sequence). This CDR3 region has 10 residues.

The rearrangement uses TRBV7-9 and TRBJ2-1; D gene ambiguous. Germline V gene data show CDR1 as SEHNR and CDR2 as FQNEAQ (reference sequence). The V and J ends lost 0 bases and 8 bases respectively, with 5 bases between them. The CDR3 is made up of 12 amino acids. CDR3 residues: CASSLAEDEQFF. The CDR3 DNA reads TGTGCCAGCAGCTTAGCCGAGGATGAGCAGTTCTTC.

The chain links TRBV3-1 (or the pseudogene TRBV3-2) to TRBJ1-2, with 9 bases aligning to TRBD1. The CDR3 runs to 15 residues. The germline V gene has CDR1 LGHDT and CDR2 YNNKEL (reference sequence). J was trimmed by 7 bases and V by 3 bases; bases with no gene match: 9. The CDR3 loop reads CASSQEDRGKGGYTF. In DNA, the CDR3 is TGTGCCAGCAGCCAGGAGGACAGGGGTAAGGGTGGCTACACCTTC.

The chain combines TRBV6-5 with TRBJ1-5; 7 nucleotides agree with TRBD1. Germline lookup yields CDR1 MNHEY and CDR2 SVGAGI. The CDR3 covers 13 residues. The V gene end was trimmed by 10 bases and the J gene end by 1 base; junction bases not matched to a gene: 4. The CDR3: CAIMDRSNQPQHF. In DNA, the CDR3 is TGTGCCATCATGGACAGGAGCAATCAGCCCCAGCATTTT.

The chain couples TRBV3-1 (or the pseudogene TRBV3-2) to TRBJ1-2; D uncertain. V lost 1 base and J lost 6, with 6 bases in between. The CDR3 covers 12 residues. Germline CDR1 and CDR2: LGHDT and YNNKEL (reference sequence). The CDR3 DNA follows: TGTGCCAGCAGCCAAGCGGATAATGGCTACACCTTC. This encodes CASSQADNGYTF.

The V gene is TRBV7-9, the J gene TRBJ1-1; D possibly corresponds to TRBD1 (5 bases). The CDR3 length is 14 residues. Germline V gene data show CDR1 as SEHNR and CDR2 as FQNEAQ (reference sequence). V was pared by 1 base and J by 11 bases, with 17 bases between. CDR3 amino acids: CASSLGVRAGGAFF. As DNA, the CDR3 is TGTGCCAGCAGCTTAGGCGTCAGGGCGGGAGGGGCTTTCTTT.